The entry that follows covers one T cell receptor beta chain sequence. Its antigen remains unknown. Produced via immunoSEQ multiplex PCR; TCRdb's table is partial and in-frame only. The sample comprises about 4,300 clones, 65% to 85% of which are singletons, and around 4.5% rests with the top ten. Repertoires were sampled repeatedly during chemoradiotherapy. From germline, CDR1 is SGHVS and CDR2 FNYEAQ. CDR3 length: 15 amino acids. V dropped 7 bases and J dropped 4; count of bases not matched to a gene: 8. The sample comes from a study of chemoradiotherapy in HPV16-positive cancers. At the level of the study: Two HPV16-positive patients' cells yielded candidate HPV-specific clones and common motifs. Study-level findings and limits: Candidate HPV-specific clones and E7-related TCR motifs grew in tumor during treatment.

This receptor was obtained from a human donor with HPV-associated anogenital cancer. The sequenced sample was tumor tissue, obtained from a patient who underwent chemoradiotherapy. The chain employs TRBV7-6 and TRBJ2-3; 10 bases align to TRBD2. The CDR3 nucleotides are TGTGCCAGCAACCGGGGTGGGACTAGCGCAGATACGCAGTATTTT. It yields the protein CASNRGGTSADTQYF.